This T cell receptor beta chain was recovered during a study of blood T cell repertoires in COVID-19. The V end was cut by 4 bases, the J end by 8 bases, with 15 bases between. The germline V gene has CDR1 LGHDT and CDR2 YNNKEL (reference sequence). The CDR3 is 15 residues long. Authors' processing steps: Amplification from reference gene primers served as the basis for estimated nucleated cell counts. Sequencing was performed with immunoSEQ multiplex PCR; in TCRdb, only in-frame clones are kept and a portion is missing. From that table come the V and J calls and clone size; the DNA was used to work out D and trimming. The sample carries over 100,000 clones, roughly 88% recorded once.

The chain links TRBV3-1 (or the pseudogene TRBV3-2) to TRBJ1-6, with D maybe TRBD1 (6 bases). The sequenced sample was peripheral blood. The clonotype originates from a man in his fifties with acute or convalescent COVID-19. The CDR3 DNA is TGTGCCAGCAGCCGAGGACAGTTCACGGATTCACCCCTCCACTTT. This translates into CASSRGQFTDSPLHF.